Given below is one T cell receptor (beta chain) in context. This entry comes from a study of blood T cell repertoires in COVID-19. Study summary: Italy, Spain and the United States were the sources of the convalescent and acute COVID-19 samples. Sources were T cells, B-cell-depleted T cells, or PBMCs; the material itself was cDNA or gDNA.

Germline assignment: CDR1 MGHRA and CDR2 YSYEKL. This CDR3 region has 15 residues. Germline trimming cut 4 bases from V and 8 bases from J; bases unmatched to any gene: 13. Original data processing: Reference gene primers were amplified, and this amplification served to estimate nucleated cell counts. This table comes from immunoSEQ multiplex PCR, and its TCRdb copy is limited to in-frame clones, with some not included. The V and J calls and clone size were taken over from that table, and D and trimming were inferred from the DNA. The sample contains 150,000 to 200,000 clones, roughly 91% of which appear only once.

Sequencing was carried out using peripheral blood. The sequence came from a man between 18 and 29 years old with acute or convalescent COVID-19. This chain connects TRBV4-1 to TRBJ1-2, with TRBD1 matching over 7 bases. CDR3 sequence (DNA): TGCGCCAGCAGCCCAGTGGCCCGGGACAGACAAGGCTACACCTTC. Residues: CASSPVARDRQGYTF.